The clone carrying this T cell receptor beta chain has just a few counts. The target antigen is unknown. These data originate in a study of cytomegalovirus exposure and HLA in healthy donors. Study context: Earlier results showed 117 million unique TCR beta sequences derived from about 179 million T cells. Study-level findings and limits: Many donors carried some public TCRs, although rarity characterized most TCR sequences. TCR beta sequences reportedly predicted most subjects' HLA-A and HLA-B alleles accurately. In vitro, three CMV-associated chains proved specific for CMV antigens.

PCR involved 60 Vbeta and 13 Jbeta primers. The method was immunoSEQ multiplex PCR; TCRdb's version includes in-frame clones alone and lacks a portion of them. Of roughly 150,000 clones listed, roughly 73% are singletons. Germline V gives CDR1 SGHRS, CDR2 YFSETQ. The V gene end was trimmed by 3 bases and the J gene end by 0 bases; junction bases not matched to a gene: 6. This CDR3 spans 17 amino acids. Sequenced material: PBMCs. The clonotype comes from a man aged 18 to 30 in good health and CMV-seropositive. V usage is TRBV5-1 and J usage is TRBJ2-1; TRBD2 agrees at 10 bases. The CDR3 bases are TGCGCCAGCAGCTCTAGCGGGAGCCCAAGCTCCTACAATGAGCAGTTCTTC. Protein: CASSSSGSPSSYNEQFF.